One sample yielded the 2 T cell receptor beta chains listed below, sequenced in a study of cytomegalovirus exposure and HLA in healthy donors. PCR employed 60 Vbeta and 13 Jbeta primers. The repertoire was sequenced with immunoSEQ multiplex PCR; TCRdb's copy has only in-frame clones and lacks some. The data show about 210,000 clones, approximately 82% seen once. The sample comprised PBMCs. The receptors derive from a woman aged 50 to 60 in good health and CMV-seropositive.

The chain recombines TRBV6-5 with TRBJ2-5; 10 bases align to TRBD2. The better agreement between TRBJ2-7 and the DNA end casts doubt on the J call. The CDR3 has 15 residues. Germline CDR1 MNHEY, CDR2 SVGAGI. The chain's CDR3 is CASSLIAGGTYEQYF. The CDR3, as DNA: TGTGCCAGCAGTCTGATAGCGGGGGGTACCTACGAGCAGTACTTC.

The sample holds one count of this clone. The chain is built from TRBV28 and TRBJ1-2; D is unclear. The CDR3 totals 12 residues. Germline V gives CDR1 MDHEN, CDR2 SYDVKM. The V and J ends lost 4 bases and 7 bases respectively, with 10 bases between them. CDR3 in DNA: TGTGCCAGCAGTTCCGGACTCGCTGGCTACACCTTC. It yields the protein CASSSGLAGYTF.